This entry lists 28 T cell receptor beta chains sequenced from one sample in a study of shared clonotypes between healthy human individuals. The repertoire was sequenced with immunoSEQ multiplex PCR; TCRdb's copy has only in-frame clones and lacks some. The table lists over a million clones, roughly 70% of them singletons, with around 1.4% in the top ten. The sequenced sample consisted of memory CD4+ T cells sorted from blood. Specified subset: CD45RA-negative fraction. These receptors originate from a man aged 18-30 years in good health.

This clone appeared a few times. The same CDR3 is also encoded by other DNA sequences in this sample. V gene TRBV5-1 combines with J gene TRBJ2-3, with 7 positions matching TRBD2. V shed 0 bases, J shed 5 bases, and the junction held 6 bases outside the gene matches. Per the germline V gene, CDR1 is SGHRS and CDR2 is YFSETQ. This CDR3 comprises 15 residues. The CDR3 bases are TGCGCCAGCAGCTTGGAGGGAGGGCCCTTAGATACGCAGTATTTT. Translated: CASSLEGGPLDTQYF.

The chain employs TRBV5-1 and TRBJ2-7; D not certain. V lost 0 bases to trimming and J lost 2 bases, with 12 bases between them. Germline V gives CDR1 SGHRS, CDR2 YFSETQ. The CDR3 is 15 amino acids. The CDR3 protein is CASSLEWAPTYEQYF. The CDR3 bases are TGCGCCAGCAGCTTGGAATGGGCCCCAACCTACGAGCAGTACTTC.

The V and J genes are TRBV4-1 and TRBJ2-5; TRBD1 matches 10 bases. V shed 4 bases, J shed 1 base, and the junction held 6 bases outside the gene matches. Germline V gene sequence: CDR1 MGHRA, CDR2 YSYEKL. This CDR3 region has 16 residues. The CDR3 protein is CASSLGTGAIQETQYF. The CDR3 bases are TGCGCCAGCAGCCTGGGGACAGGGGCCATCCAAGAGACCCAGTACTTC.

For this clone: Within the sample, other DNA sequences also encode this same CDR3. The chain carries TRBV5-1 and TRBJ1-3; possible D gene TRBD1, 5 bases. Between the trimmed V and J ends, which lost 0 bases and 0 bases, there was a span of 7 bases. Germline CDR1 SGHRS, CDR2 YFSETQ. The CDR3 spans 15 residues. This chain's CDR3 is CASSLGGTSGNTIYF. The CDR3 bases are TGCGCCAGCAGCTTGGGAGGGACCTCTGGAAACACCATATATTTT.

The gene calls are TRBV5-1 and TRBJ1-2; D not certain. V lost 2 bases, J lost 4 bases, and 6 bases lay in between. CDR3 size: 12 residues. Germline assignment: CDR1 SGHRS and CDR2 YFSETQ. CDR3 coding DNA: TGCGCCAGCAGCTTTGACGGCTATGGCTACACCTTC. This encodes CASSFDGYGYTF.

The table lists this clone with a few counts. The rearrangement links TRBV10-2 to TRBJ2-7, with 8 bases identical to TRBD1. The CDR3 spans 13 residues. From germline, CDR1 is WSHSY and CDR2 SAAADI. J was trimmed by 4 bases and V by 3 bases; bases with no gene match: 2. CDR3: CASSDTGGYEQYF. In DNA, the CDR3 is TGCGCCAGCAGTGACACAGGGGGATACGAGCAGTACTTC.

This clone was observed a handful of times. The chain combines TRBV4-1 with TRBJ1-5; D call uncertain. Trimming stripped 0 bases from V and 8 bases from J, with 17 bases between. CDR1 is MGHRA and CDR2 is YSYEKL in the germline V gene. The CDR3 loop spans 16 amino acids. CDR3 loop: CASSQEVGSGLKPQHF. The CDR3 DNA reads TGCGCCAGCAGCCAAGAAGTAGGGTCGGGGTTGAAGCCCCAGCATTTT.

The J gene is TRBJ2-7, the V gene TRBV27, with D possibly TRBD2 on 6 matching bases. The CDR3 is 15 residues long. V shed 8 bases and J shed 0 bases, with 17 bases lying between them. CDR1 is MNHEY and CDR2 is SMNVEV in the germline V gene (reference sequence). Here the CDR3 DNA reads TGTGCCAGCTCTTCGGGCGGGACGGACTCCTACGAGCAGTACTTC. This gives the protein CASSSGGTDSYEQYF.

The rearrangement uses TRBV4-3 and TRBJ2-4; D is possibly TRBD1 or TRBD2 (5 bases each). Trimming removed 0 bases from V and 1 base from J, with 16 bases in between. Germline V gene lookup returns CDR1 LGHNA and CDR2 YSLEER. The CDR3 extends over 18 amino acids. The CDR3: CASSQDLGGWGAKNIQYF. As DNA, the CDR3 is TGCGCCAGCAGCCAAGATCTAGGTGGGTGGGGGGCCAAAAACATTCAGTACTTC.

Concerning this clone itself: This same CDR3 is encoded by further DNA sequences in the sample. The chain recombines TRBV27 with TRBJ2-1; D is possibly TRBD1 (6 bases). The germline gives CDR1 MNHEY, CDR2 SMNVEV (reference sequence). The germline V and J ends were trimmed by 2 bases and 2 bases, with 10 bases remaining between them. The CDR3 length is 15 residues. This chain's CDR3 is CASSLGWDTYNEQFF. CDR3 nucleotides: TGTGCCAGCAGTTTAGGCTGGGACACCTACAATGAGCAGTTCTTC.

There are many counts of this clone. Other DNA sequences within the sample encode an identical CDR3. Here the CDR3 reads CSAGDGNQPQHF. DNA for the CDR3: TGCAGCGCCGGGGATGGCAATCAGCCCCAGCATTTT. The rearrangement joins TRBV29-1 to TRBJ1-5; D not resolved. Trimming took 7 bases from V and 2 from J, leaving 9 bases between them. The CDR3 has 12 amino acids. Germline V gene sequence: CDR1 SQVTM, CDR2 ANQGSEA.

In regard to this clone: An end of the junction does not agree with germline; a read error may underlie this. The genes are TRBV2 and TRBJ1-6; 7 bases align to TRBD1. The CDR3 spans 15 residues. Germline V gene lookup returns CDR1 SNHLY and CDR2 FYNNEI. The CDR3 sequence is CASSEGTEANSPLHF. CDR3 DNA: TGTGCCAGCAGCGAAGGGACAGAAGCTAATTCACCCCTCCACTTT.

V usage is TRBV18 and J usage is TRBJ1-2, with 7 positions matching TRBD1. V shed 3 bases, J shed 3 bases, and the junction held 7 bases outside the gene matches. This CDR3 has 15 residues. Germline loops: CDR1 KGHSH, CDR2 LQKENI. CDR3 DNA sequence: TGTGCCAGCTCACCGTCTACAGGGGACTACTATGGCTACACCTTC. Translating it yields CASSPSTGDYYGYTF. Drawing the rest from reference TRBV18 and TRBJ1-2, the complete variable domain is NAGVMQNPRHLVRRRGQEARLRCSPMKGHSHVYWYRQLPEEGLKFMVYLQKENIIDESGMPKERFSAEFPKEGPSILRIQQVVRGDSAAYFCASSPSTGDYYGYTFGSGTRLTVV.

The rearrangement joins TRBV4-1 to TRBJ2-2; possible D gene TRBD2, 5 bases. This CDR3 is built from 16 residues. V was clipped by 7 bases and J by 6 bases, with 21 bases between them. Germline loops: CDR1 MGHRA, CDR2 YSYEKL. The CDR3 nucleotides read TGCGCCAGCACCGTCTCGAACGGATGGCGGGCCGGGGAGCTGTTTTTT. Protein product: CASTVSNGWRAGELFF.

The rearrangement joins TRBV10-2 to TRBJ2-2, with D maybe TRBD2 (5 bases). The CDR3 runs 13 residues. In germline, CDR1 is WSHSY, CDR2 SAAADI. V was shortened by 8 bases and J by 7 bases, with 14 bases between the two germline ends. For the CDR3, the DNA is TGCGCCAGCCAAGTAGCGTTGGGCGGGGAGCTGTTTTTT. Translating it yields CASQVALGGELFF.

This rearrangement joins TRBV6-6 to TRBJ2-2; the match to TRBD2 covers 14 bases. The CDR3 runs 15 residues. Germline V gives CDR1 MNHNY, CDR2 SVGAGI (reference sequence). V shed 5 bases and J 5 bases; nucleotides not matched to a gene: 1. The CDR3 spells CASSGLAGGTGELFF. CDR3 coding DNA: TGTGCCAGCAGTGGACTAGCGGGAGGAACCGGGGAGCTGTTTTTT.

Points on this clone: Its ends do not fully match the called genes, so a read error is possible. The rearrangement uses TRBV18 and TRBJ2-5, with D possibly being TRBD2 (6 bases). Germline CDR1 reads KGHSH; CDR2 reads LQKENI. The CDR3 loop spans 14 amino acids. The CDR3 nucleotides are TGTGCCAGCTCACCAGGAAGGACTACCACCCCTCTAGACTTC. Its protein product is CASSPGRTTTPLDF.

The chain links TRBV2 to TRBJ2-1, with unresolved D. Per germline, CDR1 SNHLY and CDR2 FYNNEI. The CDR3 is made up of 14 amino acids. Trimming left V 9 bases short and J 4 bases short, with 16 bases between. CDR3 nucleotides: TGTGCCAGTAAGGAGTTAGTTTCTTACAATGAGCAGTTCTTC. Its translation is CASKELVSYNEQFF.

V usage is TRBV5-4 and J usage is TRBJ2-7, with TRBD2 identical over 13 bases. The CDR3 totals 13 residues. J gave up 3 bases and V 10 bases, and 4 bases lay outside the gene matches. In germline, CDR1 is SGHNT, CDR2 YYREEE (reference sequence). DNA for the CDR3: TGTGCCTCAGGACTAGCGGGAGTCTACGAGCAGTACTTC. Its translation: CASGLAGVYEQYF.

The chain employs TRBV5-1 and TRBJ2-1; 10 bases are shared with TRBD2. V dropped 1 base and J dropped 6; count of bases not matched to a gene: 13. Germline V CDR1 and CDR2: SGHRS, YFSETQ. The CDR3 runs to 18 residues. The CDR3, as DNA: TGCGCCAGCAGCTTGTCCCCGTGGGGTAGCGGGGGGAGCAATGAGCAGTTCTTC. This gives the protein CASSLSPWGSGGSNEQFF.

V gene TRBV30 combines with J gene TRBJ1-2; no clear D gene. Trimming cost V 3 bases and J 4 bases, with 9 bases left between them. CDR3 length: 12 amino acids. From germline, CDR1 is GTSNPN and CDR2 SVGIG (reference sequence). The CDR3 loop is CAWRVLGYGYTF. The CDR3 DNA follows: TGTGCCTGGAGGGTCTTGGGCTATGGCTACACCTTC.

This clone was observed a single time. The CDR3 region has the DNA TGCAGCGTTGAAGCCGGGGTTAACACCATATATTTT. This encodes CSVEAGVNTIYF. The V call is TRBV29-1, the J call TRBJ1-3; D is undetermined. V gave up 1 base and J gave up 7 bases, with 8 bases separating them. Germline CDR1 SQVTM, CDR2 ANQGSEA. The length of the CDR3 is 12 residues.

The rearrangement links TRBV13 to TRBJ2-3; the D gene is possibly TRBD2 (6 bases). V gave up 0 bases and J gave up 4 bases, with 11 bases separating them. CDR1 PRHDT and CDR2 FYEKMQ come from the germline V gene (reference sequence). The CDR3 is 15 residues long. CDR3 region: CASSLGGGGSDTQYF. The CDR3 nucleotides read TGTGCCAGCAGCTTAGGCGGTGGGGGGTCAGATACGCAGTATTTT.

This clone was counted once. V gene TRBV30 combines with J gene TRBJ2-6, with D uncertain. Germline loops: CDR1 GTSNPN, CDR2 SVGIG (reference sequence). Trimming shortened V by 4 bases and J by 0 bases, and 7 bases separated the two germline ends. The CDR3 is 14 amino acids. The CDR3 region has the DNA TGTGCCTGGACTTTTCCCTCTGGGGCCAACGTCCTGACTTTC. Amino acids: CAWTFPSGANVLTF. Using reference TRBV30 and TRBJ2-6 for the parts outside the CDR3, the full variable domain is SQTIHQWPATLVQPVGSPLSLECTVEGTSNPNLYWYRQAAGRGLQLLFYSVGIGQISSEVPQNLSASRPQDRQFILSSKKLLLSDSGFYLCAWTFPSGANVLTFGAGSRLTVL.

This chain connects TRBV11-2 to TRBJ2-1, with D possibly being TRBD1 (6 bases). There are 16 residues in the CDR3. The ends were cut back, 4 bases at V and 3 bases at J, with 16 bases in the middle. The germline V gene has CDR1 SGHAT and CDR2 FQNNGV. This chain's CDR3 is CASSSFRTALYNEQFF. The CDR3 DNA sequence: TGTGCCAGCAGCTCCTTTCGGACAGCGCTCTACAATGAGCAGTTCTTC.

The chain combines TRBV7-6 with TRBJ2-3; 10 bases align to TRBD2. Germline V gene data show CDR1 as SGHVS and CDR2 as FNYEAQ. J lost 4 bases, V lost 2 bases, and 6 bases had no gene match. The CDR3 totals 16 residues. CDR3 DNA: TGTGCCAGCAGCTTAAGACCAGCGGGGGGGCCAGATACGCAGTATTTT. Its translation is CASSLRPAGGPDTQYF.

The CDR3 region is CASSRGRYEQYF. CDR3 coding DNA: TGTGCCAGCAGCAGGGGCAGGTACGAGCAGTACTTC. The chain joins TRBV6-1 to TRBJ2-7, with a tentative D call TRBD1 (6 bases). V was shortened by 6 bases and J by 4 bases, with 10 bases between the two germline ends. Germline CDR1 is MNHNS and CDR2 is SASEGT. This CDR3 region has 12 residues.

The CDR3, as DNA: TGCAGCGTTGAAGAATGGAGCGGAGGCTACACCTTC. Encoded protein: CSVEEWSGGYTF. The chain employs TRBV29-1 and TRBJ1-2; D is uncertain. Germline V gene data show CDR1 as SQVTM and CDR2 as ANQGSEA. This CDR3 has 12 residues. V dropped 0 bases and J dropped 8 bases, with 10 bases sitting between them.